Listed below are T cell receptor beta chains from one sample, sequenced in a study of beta chain features in type 1 diabetes. Using immunoSEQ multiplex PCR, the repertoire was profiled, and TCRdb retains in-frame clones only, with some absent. The sample consists of 140,000 or so clones, roughly 10% of them appearing once. Input material: naive CD4+ T cells from blood. The receptors originated from a man younger than 35 in good health. The CDR3 runs from the conserved cysteine through the conserved F or W. D genes are given only for firm matches. Part of the rows lack a size; the others show once, few, many or a class for expanded clones.

CDR3: CASPRTDTQYF
DNA: TGTGCCAGTCCCCGGACAGATACGCAGTATTTT
D: -
V: TRBV7-9
J: TRBJ2-3
size: many

CDR3: CACTGQTGNTIYF
DNA: TGTGCCTGTACGGGACAGACTGGAAACACCATATATTTT
D: TRBD1
V: TRBV19
J: TRBJ1-3
size: -

CDR3: CSVSKGTGGTGELFF
DNA: TGCAGCGTGTCAAAGGGGACAGGCGGCACCGGGGAGCTGTTTTTT
D: TRBD1
V: TRBV29-1
J: TRBJ2-2
size: -

CDR3: CASSLNWGGSGANVLTF
DNA: TGTGCCAGCAGCCTCAACTGGGGGGGCTCTGGGGCCAACGTCCTGACTTTC
D: TRBD2
V: TRBV9
J: TRBJ2-6
size: few

CDR3: CASSQRMDLNIQYF
DNA: TGCGCCAGCAGTCAGCGTATGGACTTAAACATTCAGTACTTC
D: -
V: TRBV23-1
J: TRBJ2-4
size: many

CDR3: CASSWTGNEKLFF
DNA: TGTGCCAGCAGCTGGACAGGGAATGAAAAACTGTTTTTT
D: TRBD1
V: TRBV5-4
J: TRBJ1-4
size: -

CDR3: CASRVGGNYGYTF
DNA: TGTGCCAGCAGAGTCGGCGGAAACTATGGCTACACCTTC
D: -
V: TRBV9
J: TRBJ1-2
size: -

CDR3: CASSLQGLGYEQYF
DNA: TGTGCCAGCAGCTTACAGGGATTGGGGTACGAGCAGTACTTC
D: -
V: TRBV7-2
J: TRBJ2-7
size: few

CDR3: CASCSLIASTDTQYF
DNA: TGTGCCAGTTGCTCGCTCATAGCTAGCACAGATACGCAGTATTTT
D: -
V: TRBV19
J: TRBJ2-3
size: many

CDR3: CASRGTATNEKLFF
DNA: TGTGCCAGCAGGGGGACAGCAACTAATGAAAAACTGTTTTTT
D: TRBD1
V: TRBV27
J: TRBJ1-4
size: few

CDR3: CASSLVGPETQYF
DNA: TGTGCCAGCAGCTTAGTGGGGCCGGAGACCCAGTACTTC
D: -
V: TRBV7-6
J: TRBJ2-5
size: -

CDR3: CASTGAGGSYNEQFF
DNA: TGTGCCAGCACCGGAGCGGGGGGATCCTACAATGAGCAGTTCTTC
D: TRBD2
V: TRBV6-5
J: TRBJ2-1
size: -

CDR3: CASSNDRAKQYF
DNA: TGTGCCAGCAGCAATGACAGGGCGAAGCAGTACTTC
D: TRBD1
V: TRBV6-6
J: TRBJ2-7
size: few

CDR3: CASSPWDRANTGELFF
DNA: TGTGCCAGCAGCCCATGGGACAGGGCGAACACCGGGGAGCTGTTTTTT
D: TRBD1
V: TRBV7-2
J: TRBJ2-2
size: few

CDR3: CASSSSTSGVTEQFF
DNA: TGTGCCAGCAGCTCATCGACTAGCGGGGTAACTGAGCAGTTCTTC
D: TRBD2
V: TRBV11-2
J: TRBJ2-1
size: few

CDR3: CASSEIGESNYGYTF
DNA: TGTGCCAGCAGTGAGATAGGAGAAAGTAACTATGGCTACACCTTC
D: -
V: TRBV6-1
J: TRBJ1-2
size: few

CDR3: CASSFLGTSGGVRYEQYF
DNA: TGTGCCAGCAGTTTCCTCGGGACTAGCGGGGGGGTCCGCTACGAGCAGTACTTC
D: TRBD2
V: TRBV6-8
J: TRBJ2-7
size: few

CDR3: CASSLGQTNYGYTF
DNA: TGTGCCAGCAGTTTGGGACAGACTAACTATGGCTACACCTTC
D: TRBD1
V: TRBV28
J: TRBJ1-2
size: few

CDR3: CASSLGGIYEQYF
DNA: TGTGCCAGCAGCTTGGGGGGGATCTACGAGCAGTACTTC
D: TRBD2
V: TRBV7-9
J: TRBJ2-7
size: many

CDR3: CASSPPGDSRIPYEQYF
DNA: TGTGCCAGCTCACCCCCGGGGGATAGTAGGATCCCCTACGAGCAGTACTTC
D: -
V: TRBV18
J: TRBJ2-7
size: few

CDR3: CATSARTGKYEQFF
DNA: TGTGCCACCAGCGCTCGGACAGGGAAATATGAGCAGTTCTTC
D: TRBD1
V: TRBV15
J: TRBJ2-1
size: few

CDR3: CASSAPYSGGTYNEQFF
DNA: TGTGCCAGCAGTGCCCCCTATTCCGGTGGGACATACAATGAGCAGTTCTTC
D: -
V: TRBV6-4
J: TRBJ2-1
size: -

CDR3: CASSLEGGGQPQHF
DNA: TGTGCCAGCAGCTTAGAAGGGGGCGGGCAGCCCCAGCATTTT
D: TRBD1
V: TRBV7-2
J: TRBJ1-5
size: -

CDR3: CASSLSRDYEQYF
DNA: TGTGCCAGCAGCTTGTCGAGGGACTACGAGCAGTACTTC
D: -
V: TRBV5-5
J: TRBJ2-7
size: -

CDR3: CASSQGPANYGYTF
DNA: TGTGCCAGCAGCCAGGGGCCAGCTAACTATGGCTACACCTTC
D: -
V: TRBV7-9
J: TRBJ1-2
size: few

CDR3: CASSQTLKTTGRPYNEQFF
DNA: TGCGCCAGCAGCCAAACCCTTAAGACGACAGGGAGGCCCTACAATGAGCAATTCTTC
D: -
V: TRBV4-1
J: TRBJ2-1
size: -

CDR3: CASSLDRGTQYF
DNA: TGTGCCAGCAGCTTAGACAGGGGGACCCAGTACTTC
D: -
V: TRBV11-2
J: TRBJ2-5
size: -

CDR3: CASSRNRGTDTQYF
DNA: TGTGCCAGCAGTCGTAACAGGGGTACAGATACGCAGTATTTT
D: TRBD1
V: TRBV2
J: TRBJ2-3
size: few

CDR3: CASSPRVGANTEAFF
DNA: TGTGCCAGCAGCCCTCGGGTGGGAGCGAACACTGAAGCTTTCTTT
D: -
V: TRBV9
J: TRBJ1-1
size: -

CDR3: CASSLAGEQFF
DNA: TGCGCCAGCAGCTTAGCGGGGGAGCAGTTCTTC
D: TRBD2
V: TRBV5-1
J: TRBJ2-1
size: few

CDR3: CASSLPDLSEQFF
DNA: TGTGCCAGCAGCTTACCCGACTTGTCTGAGCAGTTCTTC
D: -
V: TRBV7-3
J: TRBJ2-1
size: few

CDR3: CAWSDSYYNEQFF
DNA: TGTGCCTGGAGTGACAGTTACTACAATGAGCAGTTCTTC
D: -
V: TRBV30
J: TRBJ2-1
size: -

CDR3: CASSVSGLQFF
DNA: TGTGCCAGCAGTGTATCAGGTCTGCAGTTCTTC
D: -
V: TRBV2
J: TRBJ2-1
size: many

CDR3: CASSVGGHNIYNEQFF
DNA: TGTGCCAGCAGCGTAGGGGGACATAATATCTACAATGAGCAGTTCTTC
D: -
V: TRBV9
J: TRBJ2-1
size: few

CDR3: CASSLGGTYEQYF
DNA: TGTGCCAGCAGCTTAGGCGGAACCTACGAGCAGTACTTC
D: -
V: TRBV7-2
J: TRBJ2-7
size: -

CDR3: CASSPWGTGMYNEQFF
DNA: TGTGCCAGCAGTCCCTGGGGGACAGGGATGTACAATGAGCAGTTCTTC
D: TRBD1
V: TRBV2
J: TRBJ2-1
size: few

CDR3: CASNSPGTGSEQYF
DNA: TGTGCCAGCAACAGCCCCGGGACAGGGAGCGAGCAGTACTTC
D: TRBD1
V: TRBV6-5
J: TRBJ2-7
size: few

CDR3: CASSLGQGSTDTQYF
DNA: TGCGCCAGCAGCTTAGGACAGGGCAGCACAGATACGCAGTATTTT
D: TRBD1
V: TRBV5-1
J: TRBJ2-3
size: few

CDR3: CASSPGQGANYNEQFF
DNA: TGTGCCAGCTCTCCAGGGCAGGGGGCTAACTACAATGAGCAGTTCTTC
D: TRBD1
V: TRBV18
J: TRBJ2-1
size: few

CDR3: CASSSTNGPEAFF
DNA: TGTGCCAGCAGTTCGACTAACGGGCCTGAAGCTTTCTTT
D: -
V: TRBV11-2
J: TRBJ1-1
size: few

CDR3: CASSPITNTEAFF
DNA: TGTGCCAGCAGCCCAATCACAAACACTGAAGCTTTCTTT
D: -
V: TRBV9
J: TRBJ1-1
size: -

CDR3: CASSYPGQGETQYF
DNA: TGTGCCAGCAGTTACCCGGGACAGGGGGAGACCCAGTACTTC
D: TRBD1
V: TRBV28
J: TRBJ2-5
size: few

CDR3: CASSLYHNEVITRGNF
DNA: TGTGCCAGCAGCTTATACCACAACGAGGTGATTACTCGGGGGAATTTT
D: -
V: TRBV7-2
J: TRBJ1-5
size: few

CDR3: CASSEDVTDASPLHF
DNA: TGTGCCAGCAGTGAAGACGTGACAGACGCTTCACCCCTCCACTTT
D: -
V: TRBV6-1
J: TRBJ1-6
size: few

CDR3: CASRGQGNTGELFF
DNA: TGTGCCAGCAGGGGACAGGGGAACACCGGGGAGCTGTTTTTT
D: TRBD1
V: TRBV28
J: TRBJ2-2
size: -

CDR3: CASSPTRDKEQYF
DNA: TGTGCCAGCAGCCCCACCCGGGACAAAGAGCAGTACTTC
D: -
V: TRBV16
J: TRBJ2-5
size: -

CDR3: CASSIALYQRQHF
DNA: TGTGCCAGTAGTATAGCGCTGTATCAGCGCCAGCATTTT
D: -
V: TRBV19
J: TRBJ1-5
size: -

CDR3: CASTWTGGDNSPLHF
DNA: TGTGCCAGCACCTGGACAGGGGGGGATAATTCACCCCTCCACTTT
D: TRBD1
V: TRBV6-6
J: TRBJ1-6
size: -

CDR3: CASSLAAAEKTQYF
DNA: TGTGCCAGCAGCTTAGCGGCCGCCGAAAAGACCCAGTACTTC
D: -
V: TRBV7-2
J: TRBJ2-5
size: -

CDR3: CASSFQGAGNTIYF
DNA: TGTGCCAGCAGCTTCCAGGGGGCCGGAAACACCATATATTTT
D: TRBD1
V: TRBV7-9
J: TRBJ1-3
size: -